Presented here are 28 T cell receptor beta chains from one specimen sequenced in a study of OX40 agonist ivuxolimab in advanced cancers. To prepare the library, the immunoSEQ multiplex PCR assay was applied. TCRdb obtained this table from immuneACCESS and retained in-frame rearrangements with V and J assigned. These tables miss some clones; where compared with another copy, unresolved V genes account for less than half of the shortfall, and the remainder is unexplained. The table for this sample lists tens of thousands of clones; approximately 79% of them were counted only once. Under 2% of the sample lies in the top ten. Sequencing used CD4+ or CD8+ T cells sorted from blood, obtained in a trial of the OX40 agonist ivuxolimab. The receptors derive from an adult with an advanced solid tumor such as melanoma, head and neck, liver or kidney cancer.

This chain uses TRBV6-5 with TRBJ1-1, with a tentative D call TRBD1 (5 bases). The CDR3 spans 14 residues. V was shortened by 5 bases and J by 8 bases, with 18 bases between the two germline ends. Germline-derived CDR1 and CDR2 are MNHEY and SVGAGI. Written as DNA, the CDR3 is TGTGCCAGCAGTGACGGGGCCGTTCAGAAGGAAGCTTTCTTT. It encodes CASSDGAVQKEAFF.

This clone was observed a few times. The V and J genes are TRBV2 and TRBJ1-5, with D perhaps TRBD1 (5 bases). V dropped 3 bases and J dropped 7 bases, with 10 bases sitting between them. This CDR3 region has 13 residues. Germline V gives CDR1 SNHLY, CDR2 FYNNEI. The CDR3 DNA is TGTGCCAGCAGTGACAGGGAAAGCCAGCCCCAGCATTTT. This translates into CASSDRESQPQHF.

The gene calls are TRBV7-9 and TRBJ1-1; D is possibly TRBD1 (6 bases). V lost 4 bases to trimming and J lost 0 bases, with 9 bases between them. The CDR3 totals 14 residues. The V gene's germline CDR1 is SEHNR and CDR2 FQNEAQ (reference sequence). The CDR3 loop is CASSSTGLNTEAFF. The CDR3 DNA reads TGTGCCAGCAGCTCAACAGGGTTGAACACTGAAGCTTTCTTT.

This rearrangement joins TRBV6-1 to TRBJ2-5; D not certain. This CDR3 has 15 residues. V was shortened by 3 bases and J by 1 base, with 12 bases between the two germline ends. Germline-derived CDR1 and CDR2 are MNHNS and SASEGT. Written as DNA, the CDR3 is TGTGCCAGCAGTGATGCGGCGCCAGCCCAAGAGACCCAGTACTTC. Translated: CASSDAAPAQETQYF.

This clone turned up a few times. The chain joins TRBV27 to TRBJ2-1; D call uncertain. CDR3 size: 12 residues. Germline loops: CDR1 MNHEY, CDR2 SMNVEV (reference sequence). Trimming took 3 bases from V and 6 from J, leaving 6 bases between them. CDR3 DNA: TGTGCCAGCAGTTTCGGCGGCAATGAGCAGTTCTTC. Amino acid sequence: CASSFGGNEQFF.

This chain links TRBV18 with TRBJ2-6, with no clear D. With 0 bases removed from V and 0 bases from J, the gap between germline ends came to 9 bases. Per germline, CDR1 KGHSH and CDR2 LQKENI. The CDR3 is 17 amino acids. The CDR3 DNA follows: TGTGCCAGCTCACCACCGCTACCTGGCTCTGGGGCCAACGTCCTGACTTTC. It codes for CASSPPLPGSGANVLTF.

This chain links TRBV6-6 with TRBJ1-4, with D hard to call. The germline CDR1 and CDR2 sequences are MNHNY and SVGAGI (reference sequence). V dropped 2 bases and J dropped 4 bases, with 5 bases sitting between them. This CDR3 is 13 amino acids long. The DNA of the CDR3 is TGTGCCAGCAGTTACGTTAGTAATGAAAAACTGTTTTTT. Translated: CASSYVSNEKLFF.

V usage is TRBV19 and J usage is TRBJ2-1, with D unresolved. CDR1 and CDR2 (germline): LNHDA, SQIVND (reference sequence). Deletions cut 2 bases from V and 9 bases from J, with 8 bases between. CDR3 length: 12 residues. CDR3 amino acids: CASSISGGEQFF. As DNA, the CDR3 is TGTGCCAGTAGTATATCGGGTGGTGAGCAGTTCTTC.

This clone was recorded a few times. The chain recombines TRBV2 with TRBJ1-6; D is undetermined. V was trimmed by 8 bases and J by 8 bases, leaving 16 bases between them. This CDR3 contains 14 residues. CDR1 and CDR2 from the germline V gene are SNHLY and FYNNEI. This CDR3 reads CASCGRSTYSPLHF. The CDR3 bases are TGTGCCAGCTGTGGCCGAAGTACTTATTCACCCCTCCACTTT.

The chain employs TRBV7-2 and TRBJ1-1, with D possibly being TRBD1 (6 bases). The CDR3 spans 16 residues. V lost 0 bases, J lost 10 bases, and 21 bases lay in between. Germline V CDR1 and CDR2: SGHTA, FQGNSA. CDR3 nucleotide sequence: TGTGCCAGCAGCTTAGCCCCGACAGGATACATTGGAGGAGCTTTCTTT. Translating gives CASSLAPTGYIGGAFF. The variable domain in full, with the rest retrieved from reference TRBV7-2 and TRBJ1-1, is GAGVSQSPSNKVTEKGKDVELRCDPISGHTALYWYRQSLGQGLEFLIYFQGNSAPDKSGLPSDRFSAERTGGSVSTLTIQRTQQEDSAVYLCASSLAPTGYIGGAFFGQGTRLTVV.

Notes on this clone: The junction shows a germline mismatch at one end, possibly a read error. The rearrangement uses TRBV5-1 and TRBJ2-7; D might be TRBD2 (6 bases). Germline CDR1 is SGHRS and CDR2 is YFSETQ. This CDR3 region has 16 residues. Here the CDR3 reads CASSLGGSGVTHEQYF. CDR3 in DNA: TGCGCCAGCAGTTTGGGCGGGTCGGGGGTTACCCACGAGCAGTACTTC.

The chain recombines TRBV28 with TRBJ1-2, with D perhaps matching TRBD1 (5 bases). CDR3 length: 11 residues. CDR1 and CDR2 from the germline V gene are MDHEN and SYDVKM. V shed 6 bases and J shed 4 bases, with 6 bases lying between them. DNA for the CDR3: TGTGCCAGCAGCACAGGCTATGGCTACACCTTC. It yields the protein CASSTGYGYTF.

This chain joins TRBV19 and TRBJ1-2, with D unresolved. The germline gives CDR1 LNHDA, CDR2 SQIVND (reference sequence). The CDR3 length is 14 residues. The V and J ends lost 5 bases and 9 bases respectively, with 19 bases between them. CDR3 sequence: CASSATTDRRSYTF. The CDR3 DNA is TGTGCCAGTAGTGCAACAACCGACCGCCGAAGCTACACCTTC.

J is TRBJ2-1 and V is TRBV1; the table's D call, TRBD2, has no DNA check behind it. TRBV1 constitutes a pseudogene. This CDR3 spans 20 amino acids. CDR3 sequence: CTSSQIGTSGGASENGEQFF. Written as DNA, the CDR3 is TGCACCAGCAGCCAAATCGGGACTAGCGGGGGGGCGTCGGAGAATGGTGAGCAGTTCTTC.

The chain is built from TRBV4-1 and TRBJ1-5; D might be TRBD1 (5 bases). V was cut by 0 bases and J by 6 bases, with 21 bases left in between. The CDR3 runs 18 residues. Germline values: CDR1 MGHRA, CDR2 YSYEKL. Here the CDR3 DNA reads TGCGCCAGCAGCCAAGAATACTTTGCCGGGGCGGGGGGTCAGCCCCAGCATTTT. It codes for CASSQEYFAGAGGQPQHF.

The V gene is TRBV10-3, the J gene TRBJ2-1, with D possibly being TRBD2 (5 bases). V lost 4 bases, J lost 0 bases, and 16 bases lay in between. CDR1 and CDR2 (germline): ENHRY, SYGVKD. The CDR3 has 17 residues. CDR3 sequence reads: CAISGRDNRSSYNEQFF. CDR3 DNA: TGTGCCATCAGTGGCCGGGATAATAGGAGCTCCTACAATGAGCAGTTCTTC.

The gene calls are TRBV20-1 and TRBJ2-4; D is unresolved. The CDR3 is made up of 11 amino acids. Deletions cut 6 bases from V and 8 bases from J, with 11 bases between. The germline CDR1 and CDR2 sequences are DFQATT and SNEGSKA (reference sequence). The CDR3 nucleotides read TGCAGTGCAAGGACGGCGGACATTCAGTACTTC. It yields the protein CSARTADIQYF.

The chain employs TRBV6-1 and TRBJ1-6; D remains ambiguous. Germline V CDR1 and CDR2: MNHNS, SASEGT. Trimming cost V 6 bases and J 15 bases, with 24 bases left between them. The CDR3 consists of 15 residues. The CDR3 is CASRRAPVGGTFLHF. In DNA form, the CDR3 reads TGTGCCAGCAGGAGGGCCCCGGTTGGCGGCACTTTCCTCCACTTT.

This sequence joins TRBV11-3 and TRBJ2-3; tentatively, D is TRBD1 (6 bases). The CDR3 loop spans 14 amino acids. Per germline, CDR1 SGHNT and CDR2 YENEEA. Trimming removed 5 bases at V and 2 bases at J, with 11 bases between. The CDR3 sequence: CASSLGAVTDTQYF. The CDR3 bases are TGTGCCAGCAGCCTGGGGGCCGTCACAGATACGCAGTATTTT. Filled out from reference TRBV11-3 and TRBJ2-3, the complete variable domain reads EAGVVQSPRYKIIEKKQPVAFWCNPISGHNTLYWYLQNLGQGPELLIRYENEEAVDDSQLPKDRFSAERLKGVDSTLKIQPAELGDSAVYLCASSLGAVTDTQYFGPGTRLTVL.

The genes are TRBV10-1 and TRBJ2-6; TRBD1 matches at 7 bases. Germline V lookup: CDR1 WNHNN, CDR2 SYGVQD (reference sequence). The CDR3 contains 18 residues. V was clipped by 6 bases and J by 2 bases; unmatched bases: 13. The CDR3 reads CASSHISTGLPGANVLTF. CDR3 coding DNA: TGCGCCAGCAGCCATATATCGACAGGGTTGCCTGGGGCCAACGTCCTGACTTTC.

As regards this clone: It is unclear where the CDR3 begins or ends on the DNA, so no DNA is shown, and the CDR3 is as TCRdb lists it. The chain couples TRBV4-3 to TRBJ2-1. CDR1 and CDR2 from the germline V gene are LGHNA and YSLEER. The CDR3 extends over 18 residues, inclusive of both ends. The CDR3 here is CASSQDFGAGSSYNEQFF.

This clone was detected a few times. V gene TRBV21-1 combines with J gene TRBJ1-2; whether TRBD1, the table's D call, matches the DNA was not checked. TRBV21-1 is a pseudogene locus. CDR3 size: 15 residues. The CDR3 loop reads CASSPDRGPPYGYTF. The CDR3 coding sequence is TGTGCCAGCAGTCCGGACAGGGGGCCACCCTATGGCTACACCTTC.

V gene TRBV28 combines with J gene TRBJ1-4; D is possibly TRBD1 (6 bases). The length of the CDR3 is 15 residues. Trimming shortened V by 6 bases and J by 8 bases, and 19 bases separated the two germline ends. Germline CDR1 and CDR2: MDHEN and SYDVKM. DNA for the CDR3: TGTGCCAGCAGCGACGGCGGGGGCGCGGGGGAAAAACTGTTTTTT. Translating gives CASSDGGGAGEKLFF.

V and J are TRBV7-2 and TRBJ2-5; D not certain. The J call is uncertain, as TRBJ2-7 better fits the DNA end. Per the germline V gene, CDR1 is SGHTA and CDR2 is FQGNSA. This CDR3 has 15 amino acids. The CDR3 sequence is CASSRSFLPSYEQYF. The CDR3 nucleotides read TGTGCCAGCAGCCGATCGTTCCTACCCTCCTACGAGCAGTACTTC.

The chain couples TRBV6-1 to TRBJ2-5; 11 nucleotides agree with TRBD2. CDR3 length: 15 amino acids. Germline V lookup: CDR1 MNHNS, CDR2 SASEGT. V trimming: 8 bases; J trimming: 2 bases; junction bases outside the gene matches: 7. The chain's CDR3 is CASGGSGGGQETQYF. CDR3 bases: TGTGCCAGCGGAGGTAGCGGGGGGGGACAAGAGACCCAGTACTTC.

J is TRBJ1-2 and V is TRBV5-1; 8 bases line up with TRBD1. Trimming removed 4 bases from V and 8 bases from J; junction bases left unmatched: 19. This CDR3 has 17 amino acids. Germline loops: CDR1 SGHRS, CDR2 YFSETQ. CDR3 sequence reads: CASSHNTETGARDGYTF. Here the CDR3 DNA reads TGCGCCAGCAGCCATAACACCGAGACAGGGGCCCGAGACGGCTACACCTTC.

The chain has TRBV7-2 and TRBJ2-7, with 7 bases aligning to TRBD1. Germline CDR1 SGHTA, CDR2 FQGNSA. The CDR3 is made up of 15 amino acids. The J segment lost 2 bases and the V segment lost 3 bases, leaving 7 bases of the junction unmatched. The CDR3 reads CASSFPGQPPYEQYF. The CDR3 bases are TGTGCCAGCAGCTTTCCGGGACAGCCTCCCTACGAGCAGTACTTC.

The V call is TRBV7-2, the J call TRBJ1-3; maybe TRBD1 (5 bases). Germline V CDR1 and CDR2: SGHTA, FQGNSA. The CDR3 is 17 amino acids. V was pared by 4 bases and J by 0 bases, with 16 bases between. CDR3 bases: TGTGCCAGCAGCTATGGAGCCGGGACCCTCTCTGGAAACACCATATATTTT. This codes for CASSYGAGTLSGNTIYF.